A selection of T cell receptor beta chains follows, all from one sample in a study of chemoradiotherapy in HPV16-positive cancers. Only in-frame clones appear in the TCRdb table, and some are missing; sequencing was by immunoSEQ multiplex PCR. The profile shows about 21,000 clones, around 87% of them singletons. The material was blood, obtained from a patient who underwent chemoradiotherapy. The receptors originated from a human donor with HPV-associated anogenital cancer. The CDR3 runs from the conserved cysteine through the conserved F or W. The D gene is left open where the match is weak. A row's size may be missing; if present it is once, few, many or a size class.

j_call v_call d_call clone_size cdr3_length cdr3_nt cdr3_aa
TRBJ1-1 TRBV6-1 TRBD1 NA 15 TGTGCCAGCAGTCTCGGGACAGGGGGCTTGACTGAAGCTTTCTTT CASSLGTGGLTEAFF
TRBJ1-2 TRBV7-9 NA few 14 TGTGCCAGCAGCTTAAACGTGGAGTACTATGGCTACACCTTC CASSLNVEYYGYTF
TRBJ2-2 TRBV7-2 NA NA 13 TGTGCCAGCATCCGTCTTCCCATCGGGGAGCTGTTTTTT CASIRLPIGELFF
TRBJ2-7 TRBV10-3 NA NA 12 TGTGCCACAACAGGGGGGGCCTACGAGCAGTACTTC CATTGGAYEQYF
TRBJ1-6 TRBV18 TRBD1 NA 13 TGTGCCAGCTCATCCAGTCAGGGGGGACCCCTCCACTTT CASSSSQGGPLHF
TRBJ1-5 TRBV7-8 NA once 16 TGTGCCAGCAGCCCCTCCAGGCGGAGAAGCAATCAGCCCCAGCATTTT CASSPSRRRSNQPQHF
TRBJ2-7 TRBV18 TRBD2 NA 17 TGTGCCAGCTCACCGCTCGGGACTAGCGGGAGTGGCTACGAGCAGTACTTC CASSPLGTSGSGYEQYF
TRBJ2-1 TRBV7-2 NA NA 14 TGTGCCAGCAGCTTAGTGCAATCCCCGGGTGAGCAGTTCTTC CASSLVQSPGEQFF
TRBJ2-1 TRBV19 NA NA 14 TGTGCCAGTAGCCCCAGGTTCAGCGACAATGAGCAGTTCTTC CASSPRFSDNEQFF
TRBJ2-5 TRBV11-2 NA NA 13 TGTGCCAGCACCGAACAGCAGGGATGGACCCAGTACTTC CASTEQQGWTQYF
TRBJ2-7 TRBV28 NA NA 11 TGTGCCAGCAGTCGACCCTACGAGCAGTACTTC CASSRPYEQYF
TRBJ2-1 TRBV6-6 NA NA 16 TGTGCCAGCATTGACCGGGGCGAGAAACCTCACAATGAGCAGTTCTTC CASIDRGEKPHNEQFF
TRBJ2-5 TRBV19 NA NA 14 TGTGCCAGTACTCCAGGGAACTTACAAGAGACCCAGTACTTC CASTPGNLQETQYF
TRBJ2-5 TRBV9 TRBD1 NA 15 TGTGCCAGCAGCAGACAGGGTGGGGGACAAGAGACCCAGTACTTC CASSRQGGGQETQYF
TRBJ2-5 TRBV5-1 NA NA 17 TGCGCCAGCAGCTTGGCGCTCTGGGGGCTTGGGGAGGAGACCCAGTACTTC CASSLALWGLGEETQYF